The next 25 T cell receptor beta chains were all read from a single sample in a study of T cell repertoires in cytomegalovirus infection. MiXCR, applied by TCRdb to the reads, yields one record per CDR3 protein. This table holds just under 300,000 distinct CDR3 sequences, roughly 9.3% found once. Sequencing was performed on PBMCs. The receptor source for this set is a human donor in good health (CMV status not recorded). Some clones in this sample may be carry-over from other donors' samples.

This chain uses TRBV29-1 with TRBJ1-1, with 8 bases fitting TRBD1. The germline V gene has CDR1 SQVTM and CDR2 ANQGSEA. V lost 8 bases to trimming and J lost 1 base; unmatched junction nucleotides: 6. The CDR3 contains 13 residues. CDR3 region: CSTGQGPNTEAFF. Written as DNA, the CDR3 is TGCAGCACAGGACAGGGACCGAACACTGAAGCTTTCTTT.

About this clonotype: Compared with germline, one end of the junction differs, possibly owing to a read error. The chain is built from TRBV5-3 and TRBJ2-6; D is uncertain. TRBV5-3 is noted as an ORF with a role that remains uncertain. CDR3 length equals 15 residues. The CDR3 bases are TGTGCCAGCAGCTTCATCGGGTCTGGGGCCAACGTCCTGACTTTC. It is translated as CASSFIGSGANVLTF.

The table lists this clonotype with many counts. The chain has TRBV7-2 and TRBJ2-2; 10 nucleotides line up with TRBD1. The CDR3 is 16 residues long. With V trimmed by 3 bases and J by 4 bases, 5 bases remained unmatched. Germline V gene sequence: CDR1 SGHTA, CDR2 FQGNSA. The CDR3 sequence: CASSFERDRGTGELFF. For the CDR3, the DNA is TGTGCCAGCAGCTTCGAAAGGGACAGGGGCACCGGGGAGCTGTTTTTT.

This clonotype has a count of ten or more. This chain links TRBV5-1 with TRBJ2-2; 7 positions agree with TRBD1. This CDR3 has 21 amino acids. Germline loops: CDR1 SGHRS, CDR2 YFSETQ. V shed 0 bases and J 7 bases; nucleotides not matched to a gene: 24. The CDR3 region has the DNA TGCGCCAGCAGCTTGGTGGCAGACAGGGAGCGACGGAACAGCGGAGGCGGGGAGCTGTTTTTT. It translates to CASSLVADRERRNSGGGELFF.

The chain links TRBV19 to TRBJ2-7; D possibly corresponds to TRBD2 (6 bases). Germline CDR1 is LNHDA and CDR2 is SQIVND (reference sequence). The CDR3 contains 15 residues. Trimming pared 1 base from V and 6 bases from J, leaving 16 bases between. This CDR3 reads CASSIGASGVSEQYF. The CDR3 DNA reads TGTGCCAGTAGTATAGGAGCTTCGGGAGTGAGCGAGCAGTACTTC. The variable domain in full, with the rest retrieved from reference TRBV19 and TRBJ2-7, is DGGITQSPKYLFRKEGQNVTLSCEQNLNHDAMYWYRQDPGQGLRLIYYSQIVNDFQKGDIAEGYSVSREKKESFPLTVTSAQKNPTAFYLCASSIGASGVSEQYFGPGTRLTVT.

This clonotype came up many times. This rearrangement joins TRBV29-1 to TRBJ2-1, with D possibly TRBD1 on 5 matching bases. V lost 7 bases to trimming and J lost 3 bases, with 16 bases between them. The CDR3 has 14 residues. Germline assignment: CDR1 SQVTM and CDR2 ANQGSEA. The CDR3 is CSAKWWQGYNEQFF. The CDR3 DNA sequence: TGCAGCGCAAAGTGGTGGCAGGGCTACAATGAGCAGTTCTTC.

This clonotype has ten or more counts. The chain joins TRBV5-6 to TRBJ2-2; TRBD1 aligns across 9 bases. With V trimmed by 4 bases and J by 8 bases, 3 bases remained unmatched. Per the germline V gene, CDR1 is SGHDT and CDR2 is YYEEEE. This CDR3 spans 13 amino acids. As DNA, the CDR3 is TGTGCCAGCAGCAAGGACAGGGGAGGGGAGCTGTTTTTT. As protein: CASSKDRGGELFF.

This clonotype was recorded at least ten times. The gene calls are TRBV7-2 and TRBJ2-7; D is possibly TRBD1 or TRBD2 (5 bases each). Trimming shortened V by 5 bases and J by 5 bases, and 25 bases separated the two germline ends. The germline V gene encodes CDR1 SGHTA and CDR2 FQGNSA. This CDR3 has 17 residues. As DNA, the CDR3 is TGTGCCAGCAGCCCTCGGGGCCAGGGCACTAAGAAGGACGAGCAGTACGTC. Translating it yields CASSPRGQGTKKDEQYV.

At least ten counts were recorded for this clonotype. This chain connects TRBV2 to TRBJ1-6, with D possibly being TRBD1 (5 bases). V was cut by 6 bases and J by 6 bases, with 12 bases left in between. CDR3 length equals 14 residues. The germline CDR1 and CDR2 sequences are SNHLY and FYNNEI. The CDR3 DNA reads as TGTGCCAGCAGGCCGGGACCCTCTAATTCACCCCTCCACTTT. It yields the protein CASRPGPSNSPLHF.

This clonotype was recorded many times. This sequence joins TRBV23-1 and TRBJ1-1, with D uncertain. TRBV23-1 is an ORF, with its function uncertain. With 3 bases removed from V and 3 bases from J, the gap between germline ends came to 11 bases. The CDR3 runs to 14 residues. CDR3 DNA sequence: TGCGCCAGCAGTCATGAATGCAAGGACACTGAAGCTTTCTTT. Its translation is CASSHECKDTEAFF.

This clonotype turned up a few times. CDR3 protein: CSARDPDMNTEAFF. The DNA of the CDR3 is TGCAGTGCTAGAGATCCCGACATGAACACTGAAGCTTTCTTT. This chain uses TRBV20-1 with TRBJ1-1; D call uncertain. With 0 bases removed from V and 0 bases from J, the gap between germline ends came to 8 bases. Looked up from germline, CDR1 is DFQATT and CDR2 is SNEGSKA (reference sequence). This CDR3 comprises 14 residues.

This clonotype was counted at least ten times. This chain connects TRBV4-2 to TRBJ2-1; D is possibly TRBD1 or TRBD2 (5 bases each). CDR1 is LGHNA, CDR2 YNFKEQ, per germline. V lost 3 bases to trimming and J lost 7 bases, with 13 bases between them. This CDR3 has 14 residues. The CDR3: CASSHPGPLNEQFF. The DNA for the CDR3 is TGTGCCAGCAGCCACCCGGGACCCCTGAATGAGCAGTTCTTC.

The sample holds a few counts of this clonotype. The chain links TRBV6-2 or TRBV6-3 to TRBJ1-2; 8 nucleotides match TRBD1. Germline assignment: CDR1 MNHEY and CDR2 SVGEGT. The CDR3 has 14 residues. V lost 6 bases and J lost 4; bases outside the gene matches: 7. CDR3 sequence (DNA): TGTGCCAGCAGCCCGGACAGGGTAGTCTATGGCTACACCTTC. It codes for CASSPDRVVYGYTF.

This clonotype was seen at least ten times. The chain has TRBV2 and TRBJ2-3; 7 bases are shared with TRBD1. This CDR3 is 12 amino acids long. The V and J ends lost 6 bases and 4 bases, in that order; junction bases with no gene match: 1. Germline CDR1 SNHLY, CDR2 FYNNEI. CDR3 coding DNA: TGTGCCAGCAGGGGACAGCCAGATACGCAGTATTTT. The encoded protein is CASRGQPDTQYF.

This clonotype was counted ten times or more. The CDR3 region is CASSLSSGPWEQFF. In nucleotides, the CDR3 is TGTGCCAGCAGTTTATCGAGCGGGCCGTGGGAGCAGTTCTTC. The V call is TRBV27, the J call TRBJ2-1; D may be TRBD2 (6 bases). The germline CDR1 and CDR2 sequences are MNHEY and SMNVEV (reference sequence). V was shortened by 0 bases and J by 10 bases, with 13 bases between the two germline ends. The CDR3 consists of 14 residues.

This clonotype was picked up many times. The genes are TRBV12-3 or TRBV12-4 and TRBJ2-1; 8 bases map to TRBD2. The CDR3 has 15 amino acids. J lost 0 bases, V lost 6 bases, and 4 bases had no gene match. The CDR3, as DNA: TGTGCCAGCAGGCCCGGGACTAGCTCCTACAATGAGCAGTTCTTC. Its protein is CASRPGTSSYNEQFF.

This clonotype has at least ten counts. The V gene is TRBV28, the J gene TRBJ2-7, with a tentative D call TRBD1 (5 bases). Germline V CDR1 and CDR2: MDHEN, SYDVKM. Trimming left V 4 bases short and J 9 bases short, with 19 bases between. The CDR3 sequence is 14 residues long. CDR3 loop: CASSSSPGNWRQYV. As DNA, the CDR3 is TGTGCCAGCAGTTCGTCCCCAGGGAATTGGCGGCAGTACGTC.

This clonotype came up many times. V usage is TRBV29-1 and J usage is TRBJ2-2, with TRBD1 as a possible D gene (5 bases). Per the germline V gene, CDR1 is SQVTM and CDR2 is ANQGSEA. V shed 5 bases and J shed 0 bases, with 10 bases lying between them. This CDR3 comprises 14 residues. For the CDR3, the DNA is TGCAGCGTTCAAGGCAGGGCGAACACCGGGGAGCTGTTTTTT. Translated: CSVQGRANTGELFF.

This clonotype turned up a few times. The chain couples TRBV11-1 to TRBJ1-1; possibly TRBD1 for D (5 bases). This CDR3 region has 13 residues. Germline V gene data show CDR1 as SGHAT and CDR2 as FQDESV (reference sequence). V gave up 10 bases and J gave up 0 bases, with 12 bases separating them. The CDR3 DNA reads as TGTGCCACACTGGGACGGATGAACACTGAAGCTTTCTTT. This codes for CATLGRMNTEAFF.

This clonotype was detected ten times or more. This chain connects TRBV6-2 or TRBV6-3 to TRBJ2-7, with D maybe TRBD1 (7 bases). CDR3 size: 14 residues. V was clipped by 6 bases and J by 5 bases, with 17 bases between them. CDR1 MNHEY and CDR2 SVGEGT come from the germline V gene. DNA of the CDR3: TGTGCCAGCAGGCGCGGGACAGCCTCGGACGAGCAGTACGTC. Amino acids: CASRRGTASDEQYV.

This clonotype was detected a few times. The chain carries TRBV5-4 and TRBJ2-5; 8 bases match TRBD2. The CDR3 has 19 amino acids. Per the germline V gene, CDR1 is SGHNT and CDR2 is YYREEE (reference sequence). The V segment lost 4 bases and the J segment 0 bases; nucleotides outside the gene matches: 17. The CDR3 is CASSVRIKDSGAYQETQYF. The CDR3, as DNA: TGTGCCAGCAGCGTGAGAATCAAAGATAGCGGGGCGTACCAAGAGACCCAGTACTTC.

V and J are TRBV6-5 and TRBJ2-2; 7 nucleotides agree with TRBD1. V lost 5 bases and J lost 7; bases outside the gene matches: 7. CDR1 and CDR2 (germline): MNHEY, SVGAGI. The CDR3 loop spans 14 amino acids. Here the CDR3 DNA reads TGTGCCAGCAGTAGTACAGGGGCGGGCGGGGAGCTGTTTTTT. This gives the protein CASSSTGAGGELFF.

This clonotype came up many times. J is TRBJ1-2 and V is TRBV6-1, with a tentative D call TRBD1 (5 bases). Germline assignment: CDR1 MNHNS and CDR2 SASEGT. This CDR3 has 12 amino acids. With 6 bases removed from V and 5 bases from J, the gap between germline ends came to 10 bases. The CDR3 spells CASRNRIYGYTF. CDR3 bases: TGTGCCAGCAGGAACAGGATTTATGGCTACACCTTC.

This chain links TRBV14 with TRBJ1-1; 7 positions agree with TRBD1. V lost 0 bases and J lost 4; bases outside the gene matches: 11. Per germline, CDR1 SGHDN and CDR2 FVKESK. There are 17 residues in the CDR3. CDR3 DNA sequence: TGTGCCAGCAGCCAAGATGGAGGGGGCGATTCGACCACTGAAGCTTTCTTT. It is translated as CASSQDGGGDSTTEAFF.

The sample holds many counts of this clonotype. The rearrangement links TRBV6-2 or TRBV6-3 to TRBJ1-5, with a tentative D call TRBD1 (5 bases). Germline V CDR1 and CDR2: MNHEY, SVGEGT. The length of the CDR3 is 16 residues. The V end lost 2 bases, the J end lost 6 bases, and 17 bases lay between the germline ends. The CDR3 DNA is TGTGCCAGCAGTTACCACGGGGGAGCAGAGATTCAGCCCCAGCATTTT. Its translation is CASSYHGGAEIQPQHF.